The next 31 T cell receptor beta chains were all read from a single sample in a study of blood T cell repertoires in COVID-19. Produced via immunoSEQ multiplex PCR; TCRdb's table is partial and in-frame only. The sample records around 300,000 clones, roughly 87% being singletons. Sequencing used peripheral blood. The receptors stem from a man aged 18 to 35 with active or convalescent COVID-19.

The rearrangement links TRBV4-1 to TRBJ1-4; 8 bases match TRBD1. The length of the CDR3 is 15 residues. In germline, CDR1 is MGHRA, CDR2 YSYEKL. Trimming at V came to 5 bases and at J to 8 bases, leaving 10 bases not matched to a gene. Here the CDR3 DNA reads TGCGCCAGCAGCTCGACCGGGACAGGTCGGGAAAAACTGTTTTTT. Encoded protein: CASSSTGTGREKLFF.

The gene calls are TRBV7-9 and TRBJ2-5; 11 nucleotides line up with TRBD2. Looked up from germline, CDR1 is SEHNR and CDR2 is FQNEAQ (reference sequence). This CDR3 is 18 amino acids long. The V gene end was trimmed by 6 bases and the J gene end by 4 bases; junction bases not matched to a gene: 16. This chain's CDR3 is CASRPGTSGTIPIETQYF. CDR3 coding DNA: TGTGCCAGCAGGCCGGGGACTAGCGGTACCATACCAATAGAGACCCAGTACTTC.

The chain combines TRBV5-1 with TRBJ2-5; 10 nucleotides align to TRBD1. Unmatched junction bases numbered 14, after V lost 4 bases and J lost 5 bases. The germline CDR1 and CDR2 sequences are SGHRS and YFSETQ. The CDR3 is made up of 17 amino acids. DNA of the CDR3: TGCGCCAGCAGCCCGGGTCCCGGACAGGGGGTCGGGGAGACCCAGTACTTC. The encoded protein is CASSPGPGQGVGETQYF. Full variable domain (rest looked up from reference TRBV5-1 and TRBJ2-5): KAGVTQTPRYLIKTRGQQVTLSCSPISGHRSVSWYQQTPGQGLQFLFEYFSETQRNKGNFPGRFSGRQFSNSRSEMNVSTLELGDSALYLCASSPGPGQGVGETQYFGPGTRLLVL.

This clone appeared a single time. The chain joins TRBV7-9 to TRBJ1-3; D is possibly TRBD1 (5 bases). CDR1 SEHNR and CDR2 FQNEAQ come from the germline V gene (reference sequence). The length of the CDR3 is 16 residues. Between the trimmed V and J ends, which lost 5 bases and 0 bases, there was a span of 14 bases. In nucleotides, the CDR3 is TGTGCCAGCAGCGCCCGGGGACTAAGCTCTGGAAACACCATATATTTT. It encodes CASSARGLSSGNTIYF.

This chain connects TRBV9 to TRBJ2-3; the D gene is possibly TRBD2 (5 bases). The germline gives CDR1 SGDLS, CDR2 YYNGEE. This CDR3 comprises 16 residues. Trimming removed 0 bases at V and 1 base at J, with 12 bases between. The chain's CDR3 is CASSVVTGRGTDTQYF. Written as DNA, the CDR3 is TGTGCCAGCAGCGTAGTAACGGGAAGGGGCACAGATACGCAGTATTTT.

The CDR3 nucleotides are TGTGCCAGCAGTCCGCCCGGGACATTGAAACTCTATGGCTACACCTTC. It encodes CASSPPGTLKLYGYTF. This chain joins TRBV27 and TRBJ1-2; tentative D call: TRBD1 (6 bases). The CDR3 extends over 16 amino acids. The germline V and J ends were trimmed by 5 bases and 4 bases, with 20 bases remaining between them. CDR1 and CDR2 from the germline V gene are MNHEY and SMNVEV (reference sequence).

The chain has TRBV5-4 and TRBJ1-2; TRBD1 is a possible D gene (6 bases). The V and J ends lost 1 base and 2 bases respectively, with 9 bases between them. The CDR3 contains 14 residues. CDR1 and CDR2 from the germline V gene are SGHNT and YYREEE (reference sequence). CDR3 nucleotides: TGTGCCAGCAGCTTGAGGGGGAGCAACTATGGCTACACCTTC. Translation: CASSLRGSNYGYTF. Full variable domain (rest looked up from reference TRBV5-4 and TRBJ1-2): ETGVTQSPTHLIKTRGQQVTLRCSSQSGHNTVSWYQQALGQGPQFIFQYYREEENGRGNFPPRFSGLQFPNYSSELNVNALELDDSALYLCASSLRGSNYGYTFGSGTRLTVV.

The chain carries TRBV28 and TRBJ2-7; D remains unclear. V was trimmed by 3 bases and J by 8 bases, leaving 17 bases between them. The CDR3 runs to 14 residues. Germline assignment: CDR1 MDHEN and CDR2 SYDVKM. For the CDR3, the DNA is TGTGCCAGCAGTTTGTCCCAGGCTACGCGAAAGCAGTACTTC. Residues: CASSLSQATRKQYF.

This sequence joins TRBV6-1 and TRBJ2-7; TRBD2 agrees at 7 bases. The CDR3 sequence is 12 residues long. Germline loops: CDR1 MNHNS, CDR2 SASEGT. V shed 3 bases, J shed 6 bases, and the junction held 2 bases outside the gene matches. The CDR3, as DNA: TGTGCCAGCAGTGAGCCTAGCGGCGAGCAGTACTTC. Encoded protein: CASSEPSGEQYF.

The gene calls are TRBV19 and TRBJ1-6, with D perhaps TRBD1 (6 bases). Germline V lookup: CDR1 LNHDA, CDR2 SQIVND (reference sequence). V was trimmed by 5 bases and J by 14 bases, leaving 19 bases between them. The CDR3 is made up of 14 amino acids. The DNA for the CDR3 is TGTGCCAGTAGTCAAACGGGACACCTTCCAACCCTCCACTTT. It yields the protein CASSQTGHLPTLHF. Looking up the rest from reference TRBV19 and TRBJ1-6 gives the full variable domain: DGGITQSPKYLFRKEGQNVTLSCEQNLNHDAMYWYRQDPGQGLRLIYYSQIVNDFQKGDIAEGYSVSREKKESFPLTVTSAQKNPTAFYLCASSQTGHLPTLHFGNGTRLTVT.

The chain is built from TRBV3-1 (or the pseudogene TRBV3-2) and TRBJ2-5; 8 bases line up with TRBD2. The V segment lost 3 bases and the J segment 1 base; nucleotides outside the gene matches: 7. The CDR3 has 16 residues. Per germline, CDR1 LGHDT and CDR2 YNNKEL (reference sequence). CDR3 DNA: TGTGCCAGCAGCCAGGCTAGCGGGCTGCCCCAAGAGACCCAGTACTTC. Its protein product is CASSQASGLPQETQYF.

The rearrangement links TRBV2 to TRBJ1-6; D remains unclear. V lost 7 bases to trimming and J lost 8 bases, with 6 bases between them. The CDR3 covers 11 residues. Looked up from germline, CDR1 is SNHLY and CDR2 is FYNNEI. CDR3 protein: CASTVDSPLHF. CDR3 nucleotides: TGTGCCAGCACGGTGGATTCACCCCTCCACTTT.

The V gene is TRBV15, the J gene TRBJ2-7; D call uncertain. In germline, CDR1 is LNHNV, CDR2 YYDKDF (reference sequence). This CDR3 is built from 14 residues. The ends were cut back, 5 bases at V and 3 bases at J, with 14 bases in the middle. The CDR3 DNA reads as TGTGCCACCAGCCCACGAGGCCAGATCTACGAGCAGTACTTC. Its protein product is CATSPRGQIYEQYF.

This clone was seen only once. J is TRBJ2-7 and V is TRBV5-5; a possible D gene is TRBD1 (6 bases). This CDR3 is built from 15 residues. Germline V lookup: CDR1 SGHKS, CDR2 YYEKEE (reference sequence). V shed 4 bases and J shed 4 bases, with 18 bases lying between them. The CDR3 DNA sequence: TGTGCCAGCAGCCCGAGTCGGGACATACCTTACGAGCAGTACTTC. It yields the protein CASSPSRDIPYEQYF.

Here the CDR3 reads CASSLVRSGELFF. Written as DNA, the CDR3 is TGTGCCAGCAGTTTAGTTCGGTCGGGGGAGCTGTTTTTT. This chain links TRBV12-3 or TRBV12-4 with TRBJ2-2; D remains unclear. The CDR3 loop spans 13 amino acids. V dropped 1 base and J dropped 8 bases, with 8 bases sitting between them.

The chain employs TRBV6-6 and TRBJ1-5, with D unclear. The CDR3 is 16 amino acids. In germline, CDR1 is MNHNY, CDR2 SVGAGI (reference sequence). V was cut by 2 bases and J by 3 bases, with 14 bases left in between. The CDR3 nucleotides are TGTGCCAGCAGTTACGAGGTGATGGAAATCAATCAGCCCCAGCATTTT. Translation gives CASSYEVMEINQPQHF.

V and J are TRBV5-1 and TRBJ2-3; 7 bases are a match to TRBD2. Germline CDR1 and CDR2: SGHRS and YFSETQ. This CDR3 region has 15 residues. J was trimmed by 2 bases and V by 2 bases; bases with no gene match: 5. Written as DNA, the CDR3 is TGCGCCAGCAGCTTAATGCTAGCGGACACAGATACGCAGTATTTT. Amino acids: CASSLMLADTDTQYF.

CDR3 residues: CASSQDGPPGTQYF. The CDR3, as DNA: TGCGCCAGCAGCCAAGATGGCCCGCCAGGTACGCAGTATTTT. The chain uses TRBV4-1 and TRBJ2-3; D gene uncertain. V shed 0 bases and J shed 8 bases, with 12 bases lying between them. The CDR3 consists of 14 residues. Germline V gene sequence: CDR1 MGHRA, CDR2 YSYEKL.

V usage is TRBV27 and J usage is TRBJ2-1; D is ambiguous. The germline V and J ends were trimmed by 3 bases and 2 bases, with 8 bases remaining between them. The CDR3 is made up of 14 amino acids. Germline CDR1 is MNHEY and CDR2 is SMNVEV (reference sequence). CDR3 loop: CASSFVEAYNEQFF. CDR3 nucleotide sequence: TGTGCCAGCAGTTTTGTAGAGGCCTACAATGAGCAGTTCTTC.

The chain is built from TRBV28 and TRBJ1-4; D unclear. This CDR3 is 16 amino acids long. The ends were cut back, 3 bases at V and 10 bases at J, with 21 bases in the middle. From germline, CDR1 is MDHEN and CDR2 SYDVKM. The CDR3 bases are TGTGCCAGCAGTTTCCATGAAGTTGGAGGAACGGGAAAACTGTTTTTT. Its translation: CASSFHEVGGTGKLFF. Full variable domain (missing parts from reference TRBV28 and TRBJ1-4): DVKVTQSSRYLVKRTGEKVFLECVQDMDHENMFWYRQDPGLGLRLIYFSYDVKMKEKGDIPEGYSVSREKKERFSLILESASTNQTSMYLCASSFHEVGGTGKLFFGSGTQLSVL.

This clone occurred a few times. The rearrangement uses TRBV11-2 and TRBJ2-5, with 9 bases identical to TRBD1. Germline V gene sequence: CDR1 SGHAT, CDR2 FQNNGV. Trimming at V came to 4 bases and at J to 7 bases, leaving 7 bases not matched to a gene. The CDR3 runs to 14 residues. CDR3 protein: CASSSNRGRGTQYF. CDR3 sequence (DNA): TGTGCCAGCAGCTCAAACAGGGGGCGAGGGACCCAGTACTTC.

This chain connects TRBV6-2 or TRBV6-3 to TRBJ2-4; perhaps TRBD2 as D (6 bases). From germline, CDR1 is MNHEY and CDR2 SVGEGT. CDR3 length: 16 amino acids. Trimming pared 2 bases from V and 5 bases from J, leaving 16 bases between. Written as DNA, the CDR3 is TGTGCCAGCAGTTACCAGGAGGACTACGGGGAAAACATTCAGTACTTC. This sequence encodes CASSYQEDYGENIQYF.

This sequence joins TRBV28 and TRBJ1-6, with a possible D match to TRBD1 (5 bases). Germline loops: CDR1 MDHEN, CDR2 SYDVKM. This CDR3 spans 13 amino acids. The ends were cut back, 11 bases at V and 7 bases at J, with 15 bases in the middle. This chain's CDR3 is CAVKGLLNSPLHF. CDR3 coding DNA: TGTGCCGTCAAGGGGCTCTTAAATTCACCCCTCCACTTT.

The genes are TRBV5-1 and TRBJ1-1, with D possibly TRBD1 on 5 matching bases. The CDR3 extends over 13 amino acids. Germline lookup yields CDR1 SGHRS and CDR2 YFSETQ. Trimming removed 3 bases from V and 10 bases from J, with 16 bases in between. CDR3 protein: CASSSQGPQGAFF. The CDR3 nucleotides read TGCGCCAGCAGCTCCCAGGGTCCCCAGGGAGCTTTCTTT.

V and J are TRBV19 and TRBJ1-4; D is unresolved. From germline, CDR1 is LNHDA and CDR2 SQIVND (reference sequence). V gave up 4 bases and J gave up 1 base, with 10 bases separating them. CDR3 length: 15 amino acids. CDR3 sequence (DNA): TGTGCCAGTAGTAAAAATACCGGAACTAATGAAAAACTGTTTTTT. It encodes CASSKNTGTNEKLFF.

The table lists this clone with a count of one. The rearrangement joins TRBV4-1 to TRBJ2-7, with 10 bases aligning to TRBD1. The CDR3 loop spans 15 amino acids. The trim removed 3 bases at V and 6 bases at J, leaving 8 bases unmatched. Germline CDR1 and CDR2: MGHRA and YSYEKL. CDR3 nucleotides: TGCGCCAGCAGCCAGGGTGGACAGGGGGTAGGCGAGCAGTACTTC. Its protein product is CASSQGGQGVGEQYF.

In regard to this clone: This CDR3 is also generated by other DNA sequences in the sample. The chain has TRBV28 and TRBJ2-7, with unresolved D. Germline assignment: CDR1 MDHEN and CDR2 SYDVKM. Trimming removed 4 bases at V and 3 bases at J, with 4 bases between. CDR3 length: 11 amino acids. The CDR3 DNA is TGTGCCAGCAGTTCACTCTACGAGCAGTACTTC. Amino acids: CASSSLYEQYF.

In its sample, this clone was seen once. The chain couples TRBV4-1 to TRBJ2-3, with 11 bases lining up with TRBD2. Germline assignment: CDR1 MGHRA and CDR2 YSYEKL. The CDR3 consists of 17 residues. J lost 3 bases, V lost 1 base, and 6 bases had no gene match. CDR3 loop: CASSQGVAGGRTDTQYF. The CDR3, as DNA: TGCGCCAGCAGCCAAGGGGTAGCGGGAGGGAGAACAGATACGCAGTATTTT.

This clone was seen only a few times. The chain links TRBV27 to TRBJ2-7; 7 bases are a match to TRBD1. The V segment lost 6 bases and the J segment 6 bases; nucleotides outside the gene matches: 8. The germline V gene has CDR1 MNHEY and CDR2 SMNVEV (reference sequence). The CDR3 sequence is 13 residues long. The CDR3 loop reads CASSVGQLREQYF. The CDR3 DNA sequence: TGTGCCAGCAGCGTGGGACAGCTGCGCGAGCAGTACTTC.

The CDR3 DNA is TGCGCCAGCAGCCACGACACTGAAGCTTTCTTT. This gives the protein CASSHDTEAFF. This chain links TRBV4-1 with TRBJ1-1, with unresolved D. V was cut by 3 bases and J by 3 bases, with 2 bases left in between. This CDR3 region has 11 residues. CDR1 MGHRA and CDR2 YSYEKL come from the germline V gene.

The rearrangement joins TRBV21-1 to TRBJ1-2; the DNA was not compared with TRBD1, the D call given in the table. TRBV21-1 is a documented pseudogene. The CDR3 runs to 13 residues. CDR3 sequence (DNA): TGTGCCAGCAGCAATGTATGGGGGCGAGGCTACACCTTC. Translated, it gives CASSNVWGRGYTF.